These T cell receptor beta chains were read from a single sample in a study of blood T cells in healthy people across ages. Via MiXCR, TCRdb re-called the 5' RACE reads, giving one row per CDR3 protein. The sample includes under 1,100,000 distinct CDR3 sequences, 20% to 25% seen only once; the top ten take approximately 0.79%. These data were likewise used in another study, on T cells of mothers and their children.

The sequenced sample consisted of blood. The receptors come from a girl aged 2 to 9 in good health. CDR3s include the opening cysteine and the closing phenylalanine or tryptophan. Each record gives: clone size, J gene, D gene, V gene, CDR3 protein, CDR3 DNA. A D gene is named only where the DNA matches it firmly. Part of the rows lack a size; the others show once, few, many or a class for expanded clones.

clone_size: few
j_call: TRBJ1-5
d_call: NA
v_call: TRBV6-1
cdr3_aa: CASSESTGINQPQHF
cdr3_nt: TGTGCCAGCAGTGAGTCAACAGGGATAAATCAGCCCCAGCATTTT

clone_size: NA
j_call: TRBJ2-1
d_call: TRBD2
v_call: TRBV28
cdr3_aa: CASSSSGEPSSYNERFF
cdr3_nt: TGTGCCAGCAGTTCTAGCGGGGAGCCTAGCTCCTACAACGAGCGGTTCTTC

clone_size: NA
j_call: TRBJ2-7
d_call: TRBD2
v_call: TRBV7-2
cdr3_aa: CASSDLAGEPHEQYF
cdr3_nt: TGTGCCAGCAGCGACCTAGCGGGAGAGCCCCACGAGCAGTACTTC

clone_size: few
j_call: TRBJ1-4
d_call: NA
v_call: TRBV5-1
cdr3_aa: CASTPGGGEKLFF
cdr3_nt: TGCGCCAGCACCCCGGGAGGGGGTGAAAAACTGTTTTTT

clone_size: NA
j_call: TRBJ2-2
d_call: NA
v_call: TRBV7-2
cdr3_aa: CASSVLGAGELFF
cdr3_nt: TGTGCCAGCAGCGTATTAGGGGCCGGGGAGCTGTTTTTT

clone_size: NA
j_call: TRBJ2-1
d_call: NA
v_call: TRBV6-4
cdr3_aa: CASSTEGSYNEQFF
cdr3_nt: TGTGCCAGCAGTACGGAAGGCTCCTACAATGAGCAGTTCTTC

clone_size: NA
j_call: TRBJ1-6
d_call: NA
v_call: TRBV15
cdr3_aa: CATSLNVYNSPLHF
cdr3_nt: TGTGCCACCAGCCTCAATGTGTATAATTCACCCCTCCACTTT

clone_size: NA
j_call: TRBJ2-2
d_call: NA
v_call: TRBV7-2
cdr3_aa: CASSLKWTLFTGELFF
cdr3_nt: TGTGCCAGCAGCTTAAAATGGACACTCTTCACCGGGGAGCTGTTTTTT

clone_size: few
j_call: TRBJ2-4
d_call: NA
v_call: TRBV4-1
cdr3_aa: CASSQDIGEAKNIQYF
cdr3_nt: TGCGCCAGCAGCCAAGATATCGGGGAAGCCAAAAACATTCAGTACTTC

clone_size: NA
j_call: TRBJ1-1
d_call: NA
v_call: TRBV12-5
cdr3_aa: CASGLETGNTEAFF
cdr3_nt: TGTGCTAGTGGTTTGGAGACAGGGAACACTGAAGCTTTCTTT

clone_size: few
j_call: TRBJ2-2
d_call: TRBD2
v_call: TRBV11-2
cdr3_aa: CASSLLAGGPPGELFF
cdr3_nt: TGTGCCAGCAGCTTACTAGCGGGAGGCCCCCCCGGGGAGCTGTTTTTT

clone_size: NA
j_call: TRBJ1-2
d_call: NA
v_call: TRBV27
cdr3_aa: CASSLRQPYGYTF
cdr3_nt: TGTGCCAGCAGTTTACGTCAGCCCTATGGCTACACCTTC

clone_size: NA
j_call: TRBJ2-7
d_call: NA
v_call: TRBV14
cdr3_aa: CASSQDEWQGPSYEQYF
cdr3_nt: TGTGCCAGCAGCCAAGATGAGTGGCAGGGCCCTTCCTACGAGCAGTACTTC

clone_size: NA
j_call: TRBJ2-5
d_call: NA
v_call: TRBV6-6
cdr3_aa: CASSYSIPGQRETQYF
cdr3_nt: TGTGCCAGCAGTTACTCCATCCCGGGACAAAGAGAGACCCAGTACTTC

clone_size: many
j_call: TRBJ2-3
d_call: TRBD1
v_call: TRBV12-3/TRBV12-4
cdr3_aa: CASSLTGTVDTQYF
cdr3_nt: TGTGCCAGCAGCTTAACCGGGACAGTAGATACGCAGTATTTT

clone_size: NA
j_call: TRBJ1-1
d_call: NA
v_call: TRBV7-2
cdr3_aa: CASSLVGASAEAFF
cdr3_nt: TGTGCCAGCAGCTTAGTCGGTGCCTCGGCTGAAGCTTTCTTT

clone_size: few
j_call: TRBJ2-7
d_call: TRBD1
v_call: TRBV13
cdr3_aa: CASSSNSHRGEQYF
cdr3_nt: TGTGCCAGCAGCTCTAATTCCCACAGGGGCGAGCAGTACTTC

clone_size: few
j_call: TRBJ2-2
d_call: TRBD1
v_call: TRBV29-1
cdr3_aa: CSVWTGIGELFF
cdr3_nt: TGCAGCGTCTGGACAGGGATCGGGGAGCTGTTTTTT